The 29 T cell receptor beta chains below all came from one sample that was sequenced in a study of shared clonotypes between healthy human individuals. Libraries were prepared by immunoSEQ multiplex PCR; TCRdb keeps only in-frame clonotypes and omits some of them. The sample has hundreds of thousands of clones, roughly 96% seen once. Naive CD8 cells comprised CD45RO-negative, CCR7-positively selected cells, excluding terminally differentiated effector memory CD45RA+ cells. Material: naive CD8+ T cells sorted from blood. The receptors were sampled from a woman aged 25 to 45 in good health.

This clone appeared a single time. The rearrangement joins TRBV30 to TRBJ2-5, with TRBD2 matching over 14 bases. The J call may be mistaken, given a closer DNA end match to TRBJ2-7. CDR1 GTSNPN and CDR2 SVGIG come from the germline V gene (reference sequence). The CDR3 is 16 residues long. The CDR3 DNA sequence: TGTGCCTGGAGTTCGGGACTAGCGGGGGACTCCTACGAGCAGTACTTC. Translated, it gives CAWSSGLAGDSYEQYF.

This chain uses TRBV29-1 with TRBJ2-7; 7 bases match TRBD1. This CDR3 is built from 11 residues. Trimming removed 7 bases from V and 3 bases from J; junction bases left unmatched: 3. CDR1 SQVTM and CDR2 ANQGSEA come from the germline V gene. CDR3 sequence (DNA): TGCAGCGGAAGGGACAGCTACGAGCAGTACTTC. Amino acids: CSGRDSYEQYF.

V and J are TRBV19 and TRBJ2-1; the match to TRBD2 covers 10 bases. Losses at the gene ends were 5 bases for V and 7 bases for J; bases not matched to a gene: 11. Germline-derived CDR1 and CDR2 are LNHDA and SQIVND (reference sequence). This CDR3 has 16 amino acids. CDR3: CASSPTLAGEDNEQFF. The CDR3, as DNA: TGTGCCAGTAGTCCCACCCTAGCGGGAGAGGATAATGAGCAGTTCTTC.

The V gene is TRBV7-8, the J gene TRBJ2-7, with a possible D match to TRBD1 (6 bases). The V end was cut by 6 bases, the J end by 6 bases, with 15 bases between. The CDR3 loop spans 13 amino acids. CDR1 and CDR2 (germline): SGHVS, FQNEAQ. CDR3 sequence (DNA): TGTGCCAGCAGTTACAGGGATAAGGGCGAGCAGTACTTC. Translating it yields CASSYRDKGEQYF. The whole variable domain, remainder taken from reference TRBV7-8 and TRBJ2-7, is GAGVSQSPRYKVAKRGQDVALRCDPISGHVSLFWYQQALGQGPEFLTYFQNEAQLDKSGLPSDRFFAERPEGSVSTLKIQRTQQEDSAVYLCASSYRDKGEQYFGPGTRLTVT.

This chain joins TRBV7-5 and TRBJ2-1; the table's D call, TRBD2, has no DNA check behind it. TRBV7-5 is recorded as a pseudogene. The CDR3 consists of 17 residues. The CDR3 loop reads CVRSGASSSNTYNEQFF. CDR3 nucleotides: TGTGTCAGAAGTGGAGCCTCTTCTAGTAATACCTACAATGAGCAGTTCTTC.

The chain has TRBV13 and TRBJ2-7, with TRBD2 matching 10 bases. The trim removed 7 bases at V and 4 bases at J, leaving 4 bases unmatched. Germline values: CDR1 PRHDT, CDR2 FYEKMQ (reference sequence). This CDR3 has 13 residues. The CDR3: CASTPTSGYEQYF. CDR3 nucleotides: TGTGCCAGCACCCCGACTAGCGGGTACGAGCAGTACTTC.

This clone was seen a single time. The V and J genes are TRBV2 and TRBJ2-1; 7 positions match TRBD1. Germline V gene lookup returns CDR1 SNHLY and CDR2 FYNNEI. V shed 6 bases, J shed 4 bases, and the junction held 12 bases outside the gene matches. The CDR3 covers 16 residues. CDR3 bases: TGTGCCAGCAGCGGAACAGGGGCCACCCTATACAATGAGCAGTTCTTC. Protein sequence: CASSGTGATLYNEQFF.

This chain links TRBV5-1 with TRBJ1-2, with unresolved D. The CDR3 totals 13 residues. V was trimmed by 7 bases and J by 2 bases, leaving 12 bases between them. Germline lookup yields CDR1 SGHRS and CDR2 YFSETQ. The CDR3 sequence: CASGPRGNYGYTF. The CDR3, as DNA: TGCGCCAGCGGGCCGAGAGGGAACTATGGCTACACCTTC.

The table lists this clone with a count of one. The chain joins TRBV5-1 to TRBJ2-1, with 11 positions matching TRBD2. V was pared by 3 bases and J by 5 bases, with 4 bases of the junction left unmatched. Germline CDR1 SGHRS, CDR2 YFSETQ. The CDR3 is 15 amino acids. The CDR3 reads CASSSGLAENNEQFF. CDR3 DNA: TGCGCCAGCAGCTCGGGACTAGCGGAAAACAATGAGCAGTTCTTC.

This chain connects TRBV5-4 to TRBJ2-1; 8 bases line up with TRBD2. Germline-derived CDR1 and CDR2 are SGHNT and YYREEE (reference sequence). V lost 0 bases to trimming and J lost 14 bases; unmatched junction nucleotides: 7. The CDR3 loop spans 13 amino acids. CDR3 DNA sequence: TGTGCCAGCAGCTTGGCCAACGGGAGGGCCGAGTTCTTC. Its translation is CASSLANGRAEFF. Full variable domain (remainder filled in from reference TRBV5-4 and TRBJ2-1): ETGVTQSPTHLIKTRGQQVTLRCSSQSGHNTVSWYQQALGQGPQFIFQYYREEENGRGNFPPRFSGLQFPNYSSELNVNALELDDSALYLCASSLANGRAEFFGPGTRLTVL.

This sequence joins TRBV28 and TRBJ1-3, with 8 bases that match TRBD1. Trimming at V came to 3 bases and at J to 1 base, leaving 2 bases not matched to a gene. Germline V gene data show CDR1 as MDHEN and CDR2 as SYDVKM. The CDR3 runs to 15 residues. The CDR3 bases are TGTGCCAGCAGTTTCAGGACAGGGTCTGGAAACACCATATATTTT. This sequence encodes CASSFRTGSGNTIYF. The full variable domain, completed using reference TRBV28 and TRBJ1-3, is DVKVTQSSRYLVKRTGEKVFLECVQDMDHENMFWYRQDPGLGLRLIYFSYDVKMKEKGDIPEGYSVSREKKERFSLILESASTNQTSMYLCASSFRTGSGNTIYFGEGSWLTVV.

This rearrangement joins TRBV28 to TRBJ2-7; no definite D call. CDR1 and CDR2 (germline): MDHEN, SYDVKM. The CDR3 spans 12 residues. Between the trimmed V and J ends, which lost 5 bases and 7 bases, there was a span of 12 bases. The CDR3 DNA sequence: TGTGCCAGCAGTCCGGCTTCTGAGGAGCAGTACTTC. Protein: CASSPASEEQYF.

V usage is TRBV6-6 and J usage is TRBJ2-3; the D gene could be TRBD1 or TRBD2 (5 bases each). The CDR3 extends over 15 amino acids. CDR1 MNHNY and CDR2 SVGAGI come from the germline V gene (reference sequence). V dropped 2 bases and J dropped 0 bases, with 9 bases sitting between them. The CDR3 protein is CASSYPEGSTDTQYF. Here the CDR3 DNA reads TGTGCCAGCAGTTACCCCGAGGGGAGCACAGATACGCAGTATTTT.

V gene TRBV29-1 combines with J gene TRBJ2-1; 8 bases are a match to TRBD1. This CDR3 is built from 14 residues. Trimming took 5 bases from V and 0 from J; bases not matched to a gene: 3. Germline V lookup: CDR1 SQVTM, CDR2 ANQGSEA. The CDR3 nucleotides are TGCAGCGTTTCCGGGACAGGCTCCTACAATGAGCAGTTCTTC. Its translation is CSVSGTGSYNEQFF.

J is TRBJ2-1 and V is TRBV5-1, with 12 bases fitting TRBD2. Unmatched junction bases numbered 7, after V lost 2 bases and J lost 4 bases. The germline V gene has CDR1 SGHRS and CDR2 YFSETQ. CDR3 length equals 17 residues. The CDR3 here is CASSFALAGGWYNEQFF. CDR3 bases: TGCGCCAGCAGCTTTGCGCTAGCGGGAGGGTGGTACAATGAGCAGTTCTTC.

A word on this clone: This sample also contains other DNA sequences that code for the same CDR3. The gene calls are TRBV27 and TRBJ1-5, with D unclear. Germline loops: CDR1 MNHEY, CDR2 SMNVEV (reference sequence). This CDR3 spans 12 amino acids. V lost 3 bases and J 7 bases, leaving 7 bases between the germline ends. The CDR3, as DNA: TGTGCCAGCAGTTTCGGCGGGCAGCCCCAGCATTTT. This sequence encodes CASSFGGQPQHF.

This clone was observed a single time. This CDR3 is CATSREMTSMSYNEQFF. CDR3 DNA: TGTGCCACCAGCAGAGAGATGACTAGCATGTCCTACAATGAGCAGTTCTTC. J is TRBJ2-1 and V is TRBV15, with 7 positions matching TRBD2. The trim removed 0 bases at V and 1 base at J, leaving 6 bases unmatched. This CDR3 contains 17 residues. Germline lookup yields CDR1 LNHNV and CDR2 YYDKDF (reference sequence).

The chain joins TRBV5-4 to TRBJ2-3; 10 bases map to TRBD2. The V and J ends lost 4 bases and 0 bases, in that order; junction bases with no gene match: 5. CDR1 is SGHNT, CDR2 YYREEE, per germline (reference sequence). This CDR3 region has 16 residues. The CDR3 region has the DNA TGTGCCAGCAGCCCATTACTAGCGGGAAGCACAGATACGCAGTATTTT. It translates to CASSPLLAGSTDTQYF.

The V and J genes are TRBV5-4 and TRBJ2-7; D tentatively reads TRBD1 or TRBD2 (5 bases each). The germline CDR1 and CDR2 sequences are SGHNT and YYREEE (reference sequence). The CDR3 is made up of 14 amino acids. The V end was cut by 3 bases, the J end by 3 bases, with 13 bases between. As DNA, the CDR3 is TGTGCCAGCAGCTCTGCCGGGACCAACTACGAGCAGTACTTC. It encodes CASSSAGTNYEQYF.

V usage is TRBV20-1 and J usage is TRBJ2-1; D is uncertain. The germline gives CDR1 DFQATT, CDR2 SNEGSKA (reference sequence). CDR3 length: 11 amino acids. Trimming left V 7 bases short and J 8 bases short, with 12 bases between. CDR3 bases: TGCAGTGAGGGTCAGTGGGATGAGCAGTTCTTC. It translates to CSEGQWDEQFF.

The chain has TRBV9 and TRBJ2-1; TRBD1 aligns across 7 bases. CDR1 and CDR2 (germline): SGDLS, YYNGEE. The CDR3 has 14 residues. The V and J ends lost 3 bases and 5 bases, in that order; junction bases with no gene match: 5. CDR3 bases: TGTGCCAGCAGCGCCTGGGACAGCGACAATGAGCAGTTCTTC. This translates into CASSAWDSDNEQFF.

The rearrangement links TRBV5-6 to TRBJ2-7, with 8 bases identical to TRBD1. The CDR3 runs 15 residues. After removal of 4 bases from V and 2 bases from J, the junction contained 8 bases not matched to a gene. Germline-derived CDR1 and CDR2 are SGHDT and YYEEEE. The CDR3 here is CASSRDRRGPYEQYF. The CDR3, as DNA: TGTGCCAGCAGCCGGGACAGGAGAGGCCCCTACGAGCAGTACTTC.

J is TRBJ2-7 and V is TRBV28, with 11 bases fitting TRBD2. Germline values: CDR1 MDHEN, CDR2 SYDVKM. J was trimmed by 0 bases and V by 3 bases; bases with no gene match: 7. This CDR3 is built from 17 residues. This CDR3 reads CASSFPSGRPNSYEQYF. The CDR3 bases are TGTGCCAGCAGTTTTCCTAGCGGGAGGCCCAACTCCTACGAGCAGTACTTC.

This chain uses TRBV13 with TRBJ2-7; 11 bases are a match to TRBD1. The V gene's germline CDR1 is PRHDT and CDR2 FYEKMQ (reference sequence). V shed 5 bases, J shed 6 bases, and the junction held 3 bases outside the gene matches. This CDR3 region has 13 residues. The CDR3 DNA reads TGTGCCAGCAGCCGAGGGACAGGGGGCGAGCAGTACTTC. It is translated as CASSRGTGGEQYF. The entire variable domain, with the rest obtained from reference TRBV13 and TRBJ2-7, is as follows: AAGVIQSPRHLIKEKRETATLKCYPIPRHDTVYWYQQGPGQDPQFLISFYEKMQSDKGSIPDRFSAQQFSDYHSELNMSSLELGDSALYFCASSRGTGGEQYFGPGTRLTVT.

The CDR3 is CASSLSWRSSYNEQFF. For the CDR3, the DNA is TGTGCCAGCAGTTTATCGTGGAGGAGCTCCTACAATGAGCAGTTCTTC. The chain has TRBV27 and TRBJ2-1; perhaps TRBD2 as D (5 bases). CDR3 length: 16 amino acids. Trimming pared 0 bases from V and 0 bases from J, leaving 9 bases between. Germline V gene sequence: CDR1 MNHEY, CDR2 SMNVEV (reference sequence).

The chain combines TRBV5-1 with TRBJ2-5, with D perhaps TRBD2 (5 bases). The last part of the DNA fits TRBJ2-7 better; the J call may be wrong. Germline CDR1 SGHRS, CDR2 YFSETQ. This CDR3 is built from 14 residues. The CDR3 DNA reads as TGCGCCAGCAGTTGGGGTTTGGGAGCCTACGAGCAGTACTTC. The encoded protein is CASSWGLGAYEQYF.

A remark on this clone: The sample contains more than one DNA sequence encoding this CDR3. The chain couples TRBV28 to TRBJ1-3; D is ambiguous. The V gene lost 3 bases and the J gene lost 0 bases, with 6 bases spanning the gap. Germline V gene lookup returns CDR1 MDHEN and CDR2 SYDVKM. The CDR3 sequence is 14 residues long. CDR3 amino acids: CASSFRYSGNTIYF. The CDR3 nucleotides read TGTGCCAGCAGTTTTAGATACTCTGGAAACACCATATATTTT.

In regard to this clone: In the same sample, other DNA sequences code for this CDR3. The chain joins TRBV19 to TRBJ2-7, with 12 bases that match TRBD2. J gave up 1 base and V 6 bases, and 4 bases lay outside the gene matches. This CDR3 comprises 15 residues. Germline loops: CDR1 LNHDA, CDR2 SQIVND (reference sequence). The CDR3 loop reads CASSPGLAGSYEQYF. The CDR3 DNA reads TGTGCCAGTAGCCCGGGACTAGCGGGTTCCTACGAGCAGTACTTC.

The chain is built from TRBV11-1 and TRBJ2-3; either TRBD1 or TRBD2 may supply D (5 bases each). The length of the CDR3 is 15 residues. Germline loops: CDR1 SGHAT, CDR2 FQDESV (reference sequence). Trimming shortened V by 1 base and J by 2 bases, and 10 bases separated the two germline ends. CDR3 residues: CASSLGGPTTDTQYF. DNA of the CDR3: TGTGCCAGCAGCTTAGGGGGACCTACCACAGATACGCAGTATTTT.